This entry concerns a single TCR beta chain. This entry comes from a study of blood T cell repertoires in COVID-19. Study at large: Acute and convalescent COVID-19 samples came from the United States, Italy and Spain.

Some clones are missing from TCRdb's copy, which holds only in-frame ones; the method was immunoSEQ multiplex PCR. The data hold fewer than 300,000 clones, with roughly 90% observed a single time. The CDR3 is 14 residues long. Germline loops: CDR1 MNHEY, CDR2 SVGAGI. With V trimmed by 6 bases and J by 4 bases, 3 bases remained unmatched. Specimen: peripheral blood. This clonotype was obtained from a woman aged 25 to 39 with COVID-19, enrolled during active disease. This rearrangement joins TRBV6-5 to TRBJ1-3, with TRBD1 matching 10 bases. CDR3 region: CASRGTGEGNTIYF. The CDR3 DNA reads TGTGCCAGCAGGGGGACAGGGGAAGGAAACACCATATATTTT.